The present entry profiles one TCR beta chain with its context. The sample originates from a study of blood T cells in healthy people across ages. The use of a sample-barcoded 5' primer and a J-beta primer mix characterized a second PCR of roughly 6 to 11 cycles. TCRdb passed the 5' RACE reads through MiXCR, listing each CDR3 protein once. Of some 750,000 distinct CDR3 sequences in the sample, around a fifth were seen once. V was trimmed by 7 bases and J by 1 base, leaving 16 bases between them. CDR1 is LNHDA, CDR2 SQIVND, per germline (reference sequence). The CDR3 is 16 amino acids. This clonotype originated in a man in his 70s in good health. The chain recombines TRBV19 with TRBJ1-4, with a possible D match to TRBD1 (6 bases). Sequencing used blood. The CDR3 region is CASTLIGQRTNEKLFF. The CDR3 DNA reads as TGTGCCAGTACCCTCATCGGACAGAGAACTAATGAAAAACTGTTTTTT.